This record covers a single T cell receptor beta chain. What it recognizes is unknown. In germline, CDR1 is ENHRY, CDR2 SYGVKD. Trimming cost V 6 bases and J 1 base; bases outside gene matches: 4. This CDR3 has 14 amino acids. This specimen comes from a study of OX40 agonist ivuxolimab in advanced cancers. Background on the study: Among those enrolled, mean age was roughly 55 years (range about 23 to 80) and 82.7% were male. Findings of the study overall: Expanded clones belonging to CD8+ T cells outnumbered, on average, those of CD4+. Compared with others, partial responders at 0.1-3.0 mg/kg displayed clonal expansion among the lowest.

The method was immunoSEQ multiplex PCR; TCRdb's version includes in-frame clones alone and lacks a portion of them. The sample comprises around 70,000 clones, roughly four fifths of which are singletons, and less than 6% rests with the top ten. Sequences were derived from CD4+ or CD8+ T cells sorted from blood, sampled in a trial of the OX40 agonist ivuxolimab. This clonotype was obtained from an adult with an advanced solid tumor such as melanoma, head and neck, liver or kidney cancer. The chain employs TRBV10-3 and TRBJ1-1; 8 bases fit TRBD1. As DNA, the CDR3 is TGTGCCATCAGGCGGGACAGGACGAACACTGAAGCTTTCTTT. Translated: CAIRRDRTNTEAFF.